This TCR beta chain is from a study of blood T cell repertoires in COVID-19. Study context: Researchers got acute and convalescent COVID-19 samples from the United States, Italy and Spain. From T cells, B-cell-depleted T cells, or PBMCs came the material, which was cDNA or gDNA.

J lost 2 bases, V lost 3 bases, and 6 bases had no gene match. The CDR3 runs 15 residues. Germline V gene sequence: CDR1 LGHDT, CDR2 YNNKEL (reference sequence). Original processing notes: Counts of nucleated cells, estimated from reference gene primer amplification, were obtained. Assay: immunoSEQ multiplex PCR; the TCRdb copy retains only in-frame clones and omits some. The V and J calls and clone size are taken from that table; D and trimming were inferred from the DNA. The sample lists more than 110,000 clones, over 75% occurring once. The sample comprised peripheral blood. The rearrangement uses TRBV3-1 (or the pseudogene TRBV3-2) and TRBJ1-1; 7 positions agree with TRBD1. The clonotype comes from a man aged 45-65 years with acute or convalescent COVID-19. The CDR3 nucleotides read TGTGCCAGCAGCCATGCGGACAGGCCCAACACTGAAGCTTTCTTT. Translating it yields CASSHADRPNTEAFF.